Detailed here is one T cell receptor (beta chain). Antigen specificity is unknown. This may be a read error, as it is one base from a much larger clone. In this CDR3 the conserved last residue, phenylalanine or tryptophan, is missing, so a read error is likely. The CDR3 has 13 amino acids. Trimming removed 0 bases at V and 3 bases at J, with 7 bases between. Germline-derived CDR1 and CDR2 are SGHDT and YYEEEE. This specimen comes from a study of Graves' ophthalmopathy and Graves' hyperthyroidism. Overall study: Hyperthyroidism counted as stable given no ophthalmopathy within 18 months of follow-up. Findings and limits, study-wide: Researchers report that a 13-signature model separated ophthalmopathy from stable hyperthyroidism, posting about 87% sensitivity and roughly 83% specificity.

Amplification from RNA transcripts yielded the TCR beta CDR3 regions. An opening RT-PCR round employed HTBI primers and preceded a second-round multiplex PCR. Each CDR3 protein gets one entry after TCRdb re-called the multiplex PCR reads with MiXCR. The data hold around 520,000 distinct CDR3 sequences, with under 45% observed a single time. Aged 18 to 65, hyperthyroidism patients had been newly diagnosed, with under 2 months' duration. Clinical symptoms, serum thyroxine, TRAb, thyroid ultrasound and orbital computed tomography were relied on for diagnosis. The TCR sequence derives from an adult man with Graves' hyperthyroidism. The rearrangement joins TRBV5-6 to TRBJ2-7, with D perhaps TRBD2 (5 bases). Source material: peripheral blood or thyroid tissue (not recorded which). The CDR3 nucleotides read TGTGCCAGCAGCTTGGGAGGGTTCTACGAGCAGTACCTC. Residues: CASSLGGFYEQYL.